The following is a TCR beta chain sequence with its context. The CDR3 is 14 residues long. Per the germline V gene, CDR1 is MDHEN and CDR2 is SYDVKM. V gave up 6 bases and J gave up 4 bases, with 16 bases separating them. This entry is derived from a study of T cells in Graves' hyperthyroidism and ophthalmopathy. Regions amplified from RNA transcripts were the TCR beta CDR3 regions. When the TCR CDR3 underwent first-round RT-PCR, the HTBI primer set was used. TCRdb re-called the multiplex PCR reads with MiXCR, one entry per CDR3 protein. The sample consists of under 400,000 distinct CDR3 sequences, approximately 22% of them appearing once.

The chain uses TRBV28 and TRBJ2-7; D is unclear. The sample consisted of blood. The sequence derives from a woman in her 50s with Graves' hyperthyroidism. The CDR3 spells CASSLGSRFYEQYF. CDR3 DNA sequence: TGTGCCAGCAGCTTAGGATCAAGGTTTTACGAGCAGTACTTC.